A selection of T cell receptor beta chains follows, all from one sample in a study of chemoradiotherapy in HPV16-positive cancers. Only in-frame clones appear in the TCRdb table, and some are missing; sequencing was by immunoSEQ multiplex PCR. The data contain about 14,000 clones, roughly 88% of them seen just once; the ten biggest clones take up less than 3.5%. The specimen comprised blood, sampled from a patient who underwent chemoradiotherapy. The receptors were gathered from a human donor with HPV-associated anogenital cancer. CDR3s include the opening cysteine and the closing phenylalanine or tryptophan.

V gene	J gene	CDR3 protein
TRBV29-1	TRBJ2-1	CSVPTGSYNEQFF
TRBV7-7	TRBJ2-5	CASSLTSLRVETQYF
TRBV30	TRBJ2-7	CAWSVTGYSYEQYF
TRBV2	TRBJ2-1	CASRAHNSGGSSYNEQFF
TRBV5-1	TRBJ2-2	CASSLVGPNTGELFF
TRBV7-9	TRBJ2-5	CASSPGQGYEETQYF
TRBV29-1	TRBJ1-5	CSVDVWGQGPSDSNQPQHF
TRBV7-9	TRBJ1-6	CASSFADWGVGDSPLHF
TRBV9	TRBJ2-3	CASSAINGDTQYF
TRBV9	TRBJ2-3	CASNSQGGEQYF
TRBV13	TRBJ2-4	CASSTENIQYF
TRBV7-9	TRBJ2-2	CAAGTGEGELFF
TRBV6-4	TRBJ2-2	CASSYRTDTGELFF
TRBV5-1	TRBJ2-1	CASSTRQYNEQFF
TRBV4-2	TRBJ1-6	CASSQGPSSDSPLHF
TRBV7-8	TRBJ1-5	CASSFTGAGQPQHF
TRBV6-6	TRBJ1-1	CASSYRPNTEAFF
TRBV2	TRBJ2-3	CACRGGRDTQYF
TRBV6-5	TRBJ1-2	CASSYLGAGGNYGYTF
TRBV9	TRBJ1-4	CASSVQGIANEKLFF
TRBV6-1	TRBJ1-1	CASSVQANTEAFF
TRBV30	TRBJ2-3	CAWSVGNEDTQYF
TRBV21-1	TRBJ1-2	CASSKGEGTGGSYGYTF
TRBV5-6	TRBJ2-1	CASSLPQGGDEQFF
TRBV5-1	TRBJ1-1	CASSIGPNTEAFF
TRBV11-3	TRBJ2-1	CASSFGRLQFF
TRBV7-2	TRBJ2-6	CASSLTGVSGANVLTF
TRBV9	TRBJ2-3	CASSVSDTDTQYF
TRBV5-5	TRBJ2-7	CASSLGDTLYEQYF
TRBV27	TRBJ2-7	CASSSTGVEQYF
TRBV6-5	TRBJ2-2	CASSYEERGNGELFF
TRBV4-2	TRBJ1-1	CASSQGLGGGELVAFF
TRBV7-6	TRBJ1-6	CASSTGQGSPLHF